The 22 T cell receptor beta chains below were found in one sample sequenced in a study of cytomegalovirus exposure and HLA in healthy donors. Vbeta (60) and Jbeta (13) primers were used in the PCR. Produced via immunoSEQ multiplex PCR; TCRdb's table is partial and in-frame only. The sample contains 150,000 to 200,000 clones, 62% of which appear only once. Material for sequencing was PBMCs. These receptor sequences come from a middle-aged man in good health and CMV-seronegative.

V and J are TRBV9 and TRBJ2-3; TRBD1 might be the D (6 bases). Germline lookup yields CDR1 SGDLS and CDR2 YYNGEE. V was trimmed by 0 bases and J by 3 bases, leaving 14 bases between them. The CDR3 contains 16 residues. The CDR3 DNA follows: TGTGCCAGCAGCGTAGTTGGACAGTCTGCGACAGATACGCAGTATTTT. Protein sequence: CASSVVGQSATDTQYF. The whole variable domain, filled in from reference TRBV9 and TRBJ2-3, reads DSGVTQTPKHLITATGQRVTLRCSPRSGDLSVYWYQQSLDQGLQFLIQYYNGEERAKGNILERFSAQQFPDLHSELNLSSLELGDSALYFCASSVVGQSATDTQYFGPGTRLTVL.

The chain employs TRBV4-1 and TRBJ1-3; D remains ambiguous. The CDR3 spans 17 residues. CDR1 is MGHRA and CDR2 is YSYEKL in the germline V gene. The V end was cut by 1 base, the J end by 2 bases, with 15 bases between. The CDR3 sequence is CASSQGLRPGTGNTIYF. In DNA form, the CDR3 reads TGCGCCAGCAGCCAAGGACTTAGACCCGGAACTGGAAACACCATATATTTT.

The genes are TRBV30 and TRBJ1-4, with D maybe TRBD1 (5 bases). Germline CDR1 and CDR2: GTSNPN and SVGIG (reference sequence). The CDR3 is 14 residues long. The V and J ends lost 5 bases and 7 bases respectively, with 17 bases between them. CDR3 in amino acids: CAWGRTLGGEKLFF. The DNA for the CDR3 is TGTGCCTGGGGGAGAACTCTCGGGGGTGAAAAACTGTTTTTT.

V usage is TRBV18 and J usage is TRBJ1-6; no clear D. Germline CDR1 KGHSH, CDR2 LQKENI. This CDR3 has 14 residues. V lost 4 bases, J lost 6 bases, and 10 bases lay in between. The CDR3 DNA is TGTGCCAGCTCACAGAACAGTCTTAATTCACCCCTCCACTTT. Translation: CASSQNSLNSPLHF. Full variable domain (outside the CDR3, taken from reference TRBV18 and TRBJ1-6): NAGVMQNPRHLVRRRGQEARLRCSPMKGHSHVYWYRQLPEEGLKFMVYLQKENIIDESGMPKERFSAEFPKEGPSILRIQQVVRGDSAAYFCASSQNSLNSPLHFGNGTRLTVT.

This clone showed up just a few times. This rearrangement joins TRBV5-1 to TRBJ2-5; 7 bases agree with TRBD1. The J call could be wrong; TRBJ2-7 is a better fit for the DNA end. There are 15 residues in the CDR3. Germline loops: CDR1 SGHRS, CDR2 YFSETQ. CDR3: CASSFYRGEGSEQYF. The CDR3 DNA follows: TGCGCCAGCAGCTTCTACAGGGGAGAAGGGTCCGAGCAGTACTTC.

The rearrangement joins TRBV6-4 to TRBJ1-2; 7 nucleotides match TRBD1. CDR1 and CDR2 from the germline V gene are MRHNA and SNTAGT. CDR3 length equals 13 residues. Trimming cost V 6 bases and J 7 bases; bases outside gene matches: 8. The CDR3 nucleotides read TGTGCCAGCAGCCCAACCGGGACAGTTGGCTACACCTTC. Protein sequence: CASSPTGTVGYTF.

This rearrangement joins TRBV7-9 to TRBJ1-1; D unresolved. The ends were cut back, 2 bases at V and 4 bases at J, with 11 bases in the middle. The length of the CDR3 is 14 residues. Looked up from germline, CDR1 is SEHNR and CDR2 is FQNEAQ (reference sequence). The CDR3 coding sequence is TGTGCCAGCAGCTTACTAAAGGGAGCCACTGAAGCTTTCTTT. Translated: CASSLLKGATEAFF.

The chain combines TRBV2 with TRBJ2-1, with TRBD2 matching 9 bases. The CDR3 has 15 amino acids. V lost 6 bases and J lost 6; bases outside the gene matches: 9. CDR1 SNHLY and CDR2 FYNNEI come from the germline V gene. CDR3 loop: CASRVIGTSPNEQFF. The CDR3 region has the DNA TGTGCCAGCAGAGTAATAGGGACTAGCCCCAATGAGCAGTTCTTC.

Regarding this clone: Other DNA sequences from this sample encode an identical CDR3 as well. V gene TRBV5-6 combines with J gene TRBJ1-1, with TRBD1 identical over 9 bases. CDR1 SGHDT and CDR2 YYEEEE come from the germline V gene. The ends lost 6 bases at V and 5 bases at J; junction bases unmatched: 17. CDR3 length: 17 residues. This CDR3 reads CASTGSGTGWFSTEAFF. Written as DNA, the CDR3 is TGTGCCAGCACCGGATCCGGGACAGGGTGGTTTAGTACTGAAGCTTTCTTT.

This chain links TRBV9 with TRBJ2-1; 9 bases map to TRBD1. Unmatched junction bases numbered 9, after V lost 3 bases and J lost 8 bases. The CDR3 sequence is 15 residues long. Looked up from germline, CDR1 is SGDLS and CDR2 is YYNGEE. CDR3 protein: CASSEQGAYVDEQFF. The CDR3 DNA follows: TGTGCCAGCAGCGAACAGGGGGCCTATGTAGATGAGCAGTTCTTC.

The gene calls are TRBV28 and TRBJ2-5, with 15 bases lining up with TRBD2. The J call could be wrong; TRBJ2-7 is a better fit for the DNA end. Germline V CDR1 and CDR2: MDHEN, SYDVKM. CDR3 size: 15 residues. In DNA, the CDR3 is TGTGCCAGCAGTCCGGGACTAGCGGGGGGCTACGAGCAGTACTTC. Residues: CASSPGLAGGYEQYF.

This chain uses TRBV11-1 with TRBJ2-4; 10 bases align to TRBD1. CDR1 is SGHAT and CDR2 is FQDESV in the germline V gene (reference sequence). The CDR3 extends over 16 amino acids. V lost 4 bases and J lost 3; bases outside the gene matches: 6. The CDR3 DNA reads TGTGCCAGCAGCTCGAGGGACAGGGGTAACAAAAACATTCAGTACTTC. This codes for CASSSRDRGNKNIQYF.

About this clone itself: Other DNA sequences in this sample translate to the same CDR3. This chain connects TRBV18 to TRBJ2-3; D might be TRBD2 (6 bases). The CDR3 covers 14 residues. CDR1 is KGHSH, CDR2 LQKENI, per germline. The V end was cut by 3 bases, the J end by 3 bases, with 10 bases between. The CDR3 sequence: CASSPPEGTDTQYF. As DNA, the CDR3 is TGTGCCAGCTCACCTCCGGAGGGGACAGATACGCAGTATTTT.

The V and J genes are TRBV20-1 and TRBJ2-5; D uncertain. The CDR3 is made up of 11 amino acids. Germline V gene sequence: CDR1 DFQATT, CDR2 SNEGSKA (reference sequence). V shed 7 bases and J shed 1 base, with 7 bases lying between them. The CDR3 DNA reads as TGCAGTGGAGTCGCCCAAGAGACCCAGTACTTC. Its translation is CSGVAQETQYF.

V gene TRBV18 combines with J gene TRBJ2-7; 9 bases are a match to TRBD1. This CDR3 contains 15 residues. The germline CDR1 and CDR2 sequences are KGHSH and LQKENI. J lost 2 bases, V lost 4 bases, and 6 bases had no gene match. CDR3 amino acids: CASSQTGTGTYEQYF. The CDR3 region has the DNA TGTGCCAGCTCACAAACCGGGACAGGGACCTACGAGCAGTACTTC.

This chain joins TRBV19 and TRBJ2-7, with a possible D match to TRBD2 (6 bases). This CDR3 is built from 12 residues. Trimming shortened V by 4 bases and J by 6 bases, and 10 bases separated the two germline ends. Germline CDR1 and CDR2: LNHDA and SQIVND (reference sequence). The CDR3 DNA reads as TGTGCCAGTAGTAAAGGGACTCCCGAGCAGTACTTC. The encoded protein is CASSKGTPEQYF.

V usage is TRBV7-2 and J usage is TRBJ2-3, with 12 bases matching TRBD2. From germline, CDR1 is SGHTA and CDR2 FQGNSA. V shed 4 bases, J shed 4 bases, and the junction held 3 bases outside the gene matches. This CDR3 spans 15 amino acids. CDR3 residues: CASSWTSGKADTQYF. For the CDR3, the DNA is TGTGCCAGCAGCTGGACTAGCGGGAAGGCAGATACGCAGTATTTT.

J is TRBJ1-1 and V is TRBV15; 8 nucleotides line up with TRBD1. The CDR3 spans 15 residues. Germline CDR1 LNHNV, CDR2 YYDKDF (reference sequence). J was trimmed by 6 bases and V by 1 base; bases with no gene match: 7. In DNA, the CDR3 is TGTGCCACCAGCAGAGGAGACAGGGGTCTTGCTGAAGCTTTCTTT. Translated, it gives CATSRGDRGLAEAFF.

This clone occurred a few times. V gene TRBV4-3 combines with J gene TRBJ2-6; no firm D call. Trimming removed 0 bases from V and 0 bases from J, with 9 bases in between. The CDR3 covers 17 residues. Germline CDR1 reads LGHNA; CDR2 reads YSLEER. CDR3 residues: CASSQDPSSSGANVLTF. Written as DNA, the CDR3 is TGCGCCAGCAGCCAAGATCCCTCTAGCTCTGGGGCCAACGTCCTGACTTTC.

The genes are TRBV7-3 and TRBJ2-1; maybe TRBD1 (5 bases). Germline CDR1 reads SGHTA; CDR2 reads FQGTGA. The CDR3 totals 15 residues. V shed 5 bases and J shed 8 bases, with 19 bases lying between them. The CDR3 region has the DNA TGTGCCAGCAGCCCCGAGGCAGGGCCGGCCGATGAGCAGTTCTTC. It specifies CASSPEAGPADEQFF.

The chain couples TRBV19 to TRBJ1-5, with TRBD1 matching 7 bases. The CDR3 is made up of 15 amino acids. Unmatched junction bases numbered 4, after V lost 5 bases and J lost 0 bases. Germline CDR1 is LNHDA and CDR2 is SQIVND (reference sequence). CDR3 loop: CASSSGQNSNQPQHF. DNA of the CDR3: TGTGCCAGTAGTTCGGGACAGAATAGCAATCAGCCCCAGCATTTT.

As concerns this clone: A read error may account for a junction end that differs from germline. The chain couples TRBV7-9 to TRBJ2-2, with D possibly matching TRBD2 (6 bases). This CDR3 spans 16 amino acids. Germline values: CDR1 SEHNR, CDR2 FQNEAQ (reference sequence). CDR3 coding DNA: TGTGCCAGCAGCAAATGGGACTGGGTGAACGCCGGGGAGCTGTTTTTT. It encodes CASSKWDWVNAGELFF. The full variable domain, completed using reference TRBV7-9 and TRBJ2-2, is DTGVSQNPRHKITKRGQNVTFRCDPISEHNRLYWYRQTLGQGPEFLTYFQNEAQLEKSRLLSDRFSAERPKGSFSTLEIQRTEQGDSAMYLCASSKWDWVNAGELFFGEGSRLTVL.